Listed below are T cell receptor beta chains from one sample, sequenced in a study of T-cell memory formation after mild COVID-19. TCRdb redid the calling of the 5' RACE reads with MiXCR, one entry per CDR3 protein. The sample holds about 440,000 distinct CDR3 sequences, around 18% seen once. Material: PBMCs or a T cell subset sorted from them (not recorded which). These receptors all stem from an adult woman who had mild COVID-19 (a few samples of this study predate the infection). Cell type and time point are not known. Both conserved end residues are part of each CDR3. D genes are given only for firm matches. For some rows the clone size is stated as once, few or many, or as a class when expanded; others skip it.

CDR3nt: TGTGCCAGCCTGCAGTACAGCTTCATGAACACTGAAGCTTTCTTT; CDR3aa: CASLQYSFMNTEAFF; j_gene: TRBJ1-1; v_gene: TRBV7-8; abundance: -; d_gene: -
CDR3nt: TGCAGTGCTAGCGACACAGGCAGCTCCTACAATGAGCAGTTCTTC; CDR3aa: CSASDTGSSYNEQFF; j_gene: TRBJ2-1; v_gene: TRBV20-1; abundance: few; d_gene: -
CDR3nt: TGTGCCAGCAGTGACTCGGGGACTGCGGAAGAGACCCAGTACTTC; CDR3aa: CASSDSGTAEETQYF; j_gene: TRBJ2-5; v_gene: TRBV2; abundance: -; d_gene: -
CDR3nt: TGCGCCAGCAGTCACCAACCCTTGAAAGGGGACACAGATACGCAGTATTTT; CDR3aa: CASSHQPLKGDTDTQYF; j_gene: TRBJ2-3; v_gene: TRBV23-1; abundance: -; d_gene: -
CDR3nt: TGCAGTGCTAGGATCTTAGACAGGATGAACACTGAAGCTTTCTTT; CDR3aa: CSARILDRMNTEAFF; j_gene: TRBJ1-1; v_gene: TRBV20-1; abundance: -; d_gene: -
CDR3nt: TGCGCCAGCAGCTTCGGGGAATCCTACGAGCAGTACTTC; CDR3aa: CASSFGESYEQYF; j_gene: TRBJ2-7; v_gene: TRBV5-1; abundance: -; d_gene: -
CDR3nt: TGTGCCATCAGCTCGGGACTAGCGGCCTACAATGAGCAGTTCTTC; CDR3aa: CAISSGLAAYNEQFF; j_gene: TRBJ2-1; v_gene: TRBV10-3; abundance: few; d_gene: TRBD2
CDR3nt: TGTGCCAGCAGTTTACGGGCTATTGGAGGGCGGGAAAAACTGTTTTTT; CDR3aa: CASSLRAIGGREKLFF; j_gene: TRBJ1-4; v_gene: TRBV27; abundance: few; d_gene: -
CDR3nt: TGTGCCAGCGGGTCATATCAAGAGACCCAGTACTTC; CDR3aa: CASGSYQETQYF; j_gene: TRBJ2-5; v_gene: TRBV2; abundance: many; d_gene: -
CDR3nt: TGTGCCAGCAGCTTATGGGCTAGCGGGGGGGCCGTCAATGAGCAGTTCTTC; CDR3aa: CASSLWASGGAVNEQFF; j_gene: TRBJ2-1; v_gene: TRBV7-8; abundance: once; d_gene: TRBD2
CDR3nt: TGCGCCAGCAGCCAAGGCCCGACAGGGTCAGGTAACACTGAAGCTTTCTTT; CDR3aa: CASSQGPTGSGNTEAFF; j_gene: TRBJ1-1; v_gene: TRBV4-1; abundance: -; d_gene: TRBD1
CDR3nt: TGTGCCAGCAGCTCTGGACAGGGGGCATGGGAGACCCAGTACTTC; CDR3aa: CASSSGQGAWETQYF; j_gene: TRBJ2-5; v_gene: TRBV7-3; abundance: -; d_gene: TRBD1
CDR3nt: TGTGCCAGCAGTTACTCGCTGGCAGGGGACGGTGAAGCTTTCTTT; CDR3aa: CASSYSLAGDGEAFF; j_gene: TRBJ1-1; v_gene: TRBV6-5; abundance: -; d_gene: -
CDR3nt: TGTGCCAGCAGGAAGACGACTGGAGAGACCCAGTACTTC; CDR3aa: CASRKTTGETQYF; j_gene: TRBJ2-5; v_gene: TRBV6-1; abundance: -; d_gene: -
CDR3nt: TGCAGTGCTAGGGCGGACAGGGGGCACACAGATACGCAGTATTTT; CDR3aa: CSARADRGHTDTQYF; j_gene: TRBJ2-3; v_gene: TRBV20-1; abundance: few; d_gene: TRBD1
CDR3nt: TGTGCCAGCTCACCGGGACAGGCGAACACTGAAGCTTTCTTT; CDR3aa: CASSPGQANTEAFF; j_gene: TRBJ1-1; v_gene: TRBV18; abundance: many; d_gene: TRBD1
CDR3nt: TGCGCCAGCCGGGACAGTAGCAACTCGAACACCGGGGAGCTGTTTTTT; CDR3aa: CASRDSSNSNTGELFF; j_gene: TRBJ2-2; v_gene: TRBV10-2; abundance: -; d_gene: TRBD1
CDR3nt: TGCAGTGCTAGAGATCAGCGGGGGGGAACAGATACGCAGTATTTT; CDR3aa: CSARDQRGGTDTQYF; j_gene: TRBJ2-3; v_gene: TRBV20-1; abundance: few; d_gene: TRBD2
CDR3nt: TGCAGTGCTAGAGGTGGACTGCAAGAGACCCAGTACTTC; CDR3aa: CSARGGLQETQYF; j_gene: TRBJ2-5; v_gene: TRBV20-1; abundance: -; d_gene: -
CDR3nt: TGTGCCAGCAGGGAAGGGACAGGGGGCTTTGATGGCTACACCTTC; CDR3aa: CASREGTGGFDGYTF; j_gene: TRBJ1-2; v_gene: TRBV6-1; abundance: -; d_gene: TRBD1
CDR3nt: TGTGCCAGCAGCCCCGGGGCTGGAGAGGGGTACACTGAAGCTTTCTTT; CDR3aa: CASSPGAGEGYTEAFF; j_gene: TRBJ1-1; v_gene: TRBV7-9; abundance: -; d_gene: -
CDR3nt: TGTGACAGCAGTCCTGGAGGTAGCGGGGGCCTCGAGCAGTACTTC; CDR3aa: CDSSPGGSGGLEQYF; j_gene: TRBJ2-7; v_gene: TRBV9; abundance: few; d_gene: TRBD2
CDR3nt: TGCGCCAGCAGCCCCGACGGCCTGAACACTGAAGCTTTCTTT; CDR3aa: CASSPDGLNTEAFF; j_gene: TRBJ1-1; v_gene: TRBV5-1; abundance: many; d_gene: -